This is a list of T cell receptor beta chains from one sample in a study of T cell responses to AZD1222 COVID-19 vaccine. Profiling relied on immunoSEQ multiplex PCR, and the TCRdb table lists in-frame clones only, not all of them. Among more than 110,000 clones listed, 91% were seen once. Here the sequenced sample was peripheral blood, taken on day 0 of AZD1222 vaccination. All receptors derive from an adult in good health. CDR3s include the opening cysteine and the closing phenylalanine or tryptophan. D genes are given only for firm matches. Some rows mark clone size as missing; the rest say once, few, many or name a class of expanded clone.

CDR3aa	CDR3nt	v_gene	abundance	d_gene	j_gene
CASSETAYNEQFF	TGTGCCAGCAGCGAGACAGCCTACAATGAGCAGTTCTTC	TRBV9	.	.	TRBJ2-1
CASNQLAGDLPDTQYF	TGTGCCAGCAACCAACTAGCGGGGGATTTACCAGATACGCAGTATTTT	TRBV5-4	.	TRBD2	TRBJ2-3
CAWRRVGSGQKLFF	TGTGCCTGGAGAAGAGTAGGGTCCGGCCAAAAACTGTTTTTT	TRBV30	.	.	TRBJ1-4
CASSQVLDTQYF	TGCGCCAGCAGCCAAGTTCTCGATACGCAGTATTTT	TRBV4-1	.	.	TRBJ2-3
CATSRDQAGELFF	TGTGCCACCAGCAGAGATCAGGCCGGGGAGCTGTTTTTT	TRBV15	once	.	TRBJ2-2
CASSPEVGDNEQFF	TGTGCCAGCTCACCGGAAGTGGGGGACAATGAGCAGTTCTTC	TRBV18	.	.	TRBJ2-1
CASSLEARPWCEQYF	TGTGCCAGCAGCTTAGAAGCCCGACCGTGGTGCGAGCAGTACTTC	TRBV11-3	once	.	TRBJ2-7
CASSQGSGLNEQFF	TGTGCCAGCAGCCAAGGGAGTGGGCTTAATGAGCAGTTCTTC	TRBV3-1/TRBV3-2	.	.	TRBJ2-1
CASSSTVITNEKLFF	TGTGCCAGCAGCTCCACGGTAATCACTAATGAAAAACTGTTTTTT	TRBV4-2	.	.	TRBJ1-4
CASRLQGNTEAFF	TGTGCCAGCAGGCTACAGGGGAACACTGAAGCTTTCTTT	TRBV14	.	.	TRBJ1-1
CASSDRESQPQHF	TGTGCCAGTAGTGACAGGGAGAGCCAGCCCCAGCATTTT	TRBV19	.	TRBD1	TRBJ1-5
CASSLRLSSYNEQFF	TGTGCCAGCAGCTTACGGCTGAGCTCCTACAATGAGCAGTTCTTC	TRBV11-3	.	.	TRBJ2-1
CASSSLQGLGTEAFF	TGTGCCAGCAGCTCGCTGCAGGGGTTGGGGACTGAAGCTTTCTTT	TRBV11-3	.	.	TRBJ1-1
CASSPRYQETQYF	TGTGCCAGCAGCCCGAGGTATCAAGAGACCCAGTACTTC	TRBV5-4	.	.	TRBJ2-5
CASSRGAETQYF	TGTGCCAGCAGTCGGGGTGCAGAGACCCAGTACTTC	TRBV6-5	.	.	TRBJ2-5
CASSPLGPRQDEQFF	TGTGCCAGCAGCCCGCTAGGACCTCGACAGGATGAGCAGTTCTTC	TRBV7-2	.	.	TRBJ2-1
CASSEGTGEVEKLFF	TGTGCCAGCAGCGAGGGGACAGGGGAAGTGGAAAAACTGTTTTTT	TRBV5-5	.	TRBD1	TRBJ1-4
CASSLETLRLNEQFF	TGCGCCAGCAGCTTGGAGACTCTAAGACTAAATGAGCAGTTCTTC	TRBV5-1	once	.	TRBJ2-1
CASSLGQGVTDTQYF	TGTGCCAGCAGTTTGGGGCAGGGAGTAACAGATACGCAGTATTTT	TRBV27	few	.	TRBJ2-3
CASSDTTYGYTF	TGTGCCAGCAGTGATACGACCTATGGCTACACCTTC	TRBV2	once	.	TRBJ1-2
CASSYRLATDTQYF	TGTGCCAGCAGTTACCGGCTAGCCACAGATACGCAGTATTTT	TRBV6-6	.	.	TRBJ2-3
CASSSVTGGDEQFF	TGTGCCAGCAGTTCGGTGACAGGGGGCGATGAGCAGTTCTTC	TRBV6-2/TRBV6-3	.	TRBD1	TRBJ2-1
CASSPALGTANEKLFF	TGTGCCAGCTCACCAGCCCTTGGGACTGCTAATGAAAAACTGTTTTTT	TRBV18	once	.	TRBJ1-4
CASRPSRDYGYTF	TGTGCCAGCCGACCCTCCAGGGACTATGGCTACACCTTC	TRBV6-5	.	.	TRBJ1-2
CASSAYGTSSSYNSPLHF	TGTGCCAGCAGCGCGTACGGGACGTCGAGCTCCTATAATTCACCCCTCCACTTT	TRBV9	once	.	TRBJ1-6
CASSLGGGRAFF	TGTGCCAGCAGCTTAGGCGGGGGTCGAGCTTTCTTT	TRBV11-2	.	.	TRBJ1-1
CASRRGTSTDEQFF	TGTGCCAGCAGAAGGGGTACTAGCACCGATGAGCAGTTCTTC	TRBV28	.	.	TRBJ2-1
CASSRPFAGGWNEQFF	TGCGCCAGCAGCCGTCCCTTCGCAGGAGGATGGAATGAGCAGTTCTTC	TRBV5-1	.	.	TRBJ2-1
CASSLGTGPIWANQPQHF	TGTGCCAGCAGCCTTGGGACAGGGCCTATTTGGGCCAATCAGCCCCAGCATTTT	TRBV7-2	.	TRBD1	TRBJ1-5
CASAIRGNIGYTF	TGTGCCAGTGCTATAAGAGGAAATATTGGCTACACCTTC	TRBV2	.	.	TRBJ1-2
CATTPSPGRVGTGELFF	TGTGCCACTACCCCCTCCCCAGGGCGCGTCGGCACCGGGGAGCTGTTTTTT	TRBV24-1	.	.	TRBJ2-2
CASSLYWGGNQPQHF	TGTGCCAGCAGCTTATATTGGGGGGGGAATCAGCCCCAGCATTTT	TRBV7-2	.	.	TRBJ1-5
CASSSSRRETQYF	TGCGCCAGCAGCTCATCGCGGCGAGAGACCCAGTACTTC	TRBV5-1	few	.	TRBJ2-5
CASSSGTSFEQYF	TGTGCCAGCAGTTCCGGGACTTCGTTCGAGCAGTACTTC	TRBV27	.	.	TRBJ2-7
CASSTQGNTEAFF	TGTGCCAGCAGCACTCAGGGAAACACTGAAGCTTTCTTT	TRBV7-8	.	.	TRBJ1-1
CASSPDRFNEKLFF	TGTGCCAGCAGCCCAGACCGATTTAATGAAAAACTGTTTTTT	TRBV7-2	.	.	TRBJ1-4
CSASWGSSYNEQFF	TGCAGTGCTAGTTGGGGGAGTTCGTACAATGAGCAGTTCTTC	TRBV20-1	.	.	TRBJ2-1
CASSLVPDEKLFF	TGCGCCAGCAGCTTGGTGCCAGATGAAAAACTGTTTTTT	TRBV5-1	.	.	TRBJ1-4
CASSSGSTGELFF	TGTGCCAGCAGTTCGGGTTCCACCGGGGAGCTGTTTTTT	TRBV28	.	.	TRBJ2-2
CASSPEGGSYGYTF	TGCGCCAGCAGCCCAGAGGGTGGGAGCTATGGCTACACCTTC	TRBV4-1	.	.	TRBJ1-2
CASTQDSDYEQYF	TGTGCCAGCACTCAGGATTCCGACTACGAGCAGTACTTC	TRBV28	.	.	TRBJ2-7
CASSRTGLSGNTIYF	TGTGCCAGCAGCCGTACAGGGCTCTCTGGAAACACCATATATTTT	TRBV5-6	.	.	TRBJ1-3
CASSVDRRSSYNEQFF	TGTGCCAGCAGCGTAGACCGACGTAGCTCCTACAATGAGCAGTTCTTC	TRBV9	.	.	TRBJ2-1
CASSRVGETQYF	TGTGCCAGCAGCCGAGTGGGAGAGACCCAGTACTTC	TRBV12-3/TRBV12-4	.	.	TRBJ2-5
CASRQGLGRIDTQYF	TGTGCCAGCAGGCAGGGGCTGGGGCGCATAGATACGCAGTATTTT	TRBV11-2	.	.	TRBJ2-3
CASSWGGQPQHF	TGTGCCAGCAGCTGGGGAGGGCAGCCCCAGCATTTT	TRBV5-6	once	.	TRBJ1-5
CASSLSAVSYGYTF	TGTGCCAGCAGTTTATCAGCGGTGTCCTATGGCTACACCTTC	TRBV27	.	.	TRBJ1-2
CASSYEEETQYF	TGTGCCAGCAGTTACGAGGAAGAGACCCAGTACTTC	TRBV6-6	once	.	TRBJ2-5
CASSFWAGRVTGELFF	TGTGCCAGCAGCTTTTGGGCAGGGCGGGTGACCGGGGAGCTGTTTTTT	TRBV7-6	.	.	TRBJ2-2
CASSLGGQNSPLHF	TGTGCCAGCAGCTTGGGAGGGCAGAATTCACCCCTCCACTTT	TRBV7-9	few	.	TRBJ1-6
CASTKLYVQGYEQFF	TGTGCCAGCACCAAACTCTATGTACAGGGATATGAGCAGTTCTTC	TRBV7-2	.	.	TRBJ2-1
CASSLDTRQHMNTEAFF	TGTGCCAGCAGCTTAGACACACGACAGCACATGAACACTGAAGCTTTCTTT	TRBV13	.	.	TRBJ1-1
CASSFLAGGLEDTQYF	TGTGCCAGCAGCTTTCTAGCGGGGGGGCTGGAAGATACGCAGTATTTT	TRBV7-3	.	TRBD2	TRBJ2-3
CATGGVFTDTQYF	TGTGCTACAGGGGGCGTTTTCACAGATACGCAGTATTTT	TRBV19	.	TRBD1	TRBJ2-3
CASSLASSGQETQYF	TGTGCCAGCAGTTTGGCGTCTAGCGGACAAGAGACCCAGTACTTC	TRBV28	.	TRBD2	TRBJ2-5